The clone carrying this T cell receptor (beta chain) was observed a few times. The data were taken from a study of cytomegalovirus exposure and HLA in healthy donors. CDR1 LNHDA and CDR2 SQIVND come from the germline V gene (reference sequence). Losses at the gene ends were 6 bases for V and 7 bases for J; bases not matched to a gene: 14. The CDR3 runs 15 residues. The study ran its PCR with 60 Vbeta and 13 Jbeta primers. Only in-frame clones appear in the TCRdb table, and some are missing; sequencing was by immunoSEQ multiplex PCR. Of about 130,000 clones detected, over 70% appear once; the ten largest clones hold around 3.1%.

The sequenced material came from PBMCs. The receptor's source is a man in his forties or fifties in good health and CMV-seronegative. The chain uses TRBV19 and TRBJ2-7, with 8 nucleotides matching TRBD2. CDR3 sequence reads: CASSGRASPGGEQYF. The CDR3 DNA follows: TGTGCCAGTAGCGGGAGGGCCTCCCCCGGCGGGGAGCAGTACTTC.